The rows below give T cell receptor beta chains drawn from one sample of a study of shared clonotypes between healthy human individuals. Data came from immunoSEQ multiplex PCR; TCRdb stores just in-frame clones and leaves some out. Counted here are fewer than 800,000 clones, 90% to 95% occurring once; the ten biggest clones make up 24%. Source material: naive CD8+ T cells sorted from blood. The origin of the receptors is a man younger than 40 in good health. CDR3s include the opening cysteine and the closing phenylalanine or tryptophan. D genes are given only for firm matches. Clone size is not always given. Where it is, it says once, few, many or a class for expanded clones.

size: -
length: 14
J: TRBJ2-3
V: TRBV29-1
D: TRBD1
CDR3: CSVVETGARDTQYF
DNA: TGCAGCGTTGTAGAGACAGGGGCGCGAGATACGCAGTATTTT

size: -
length: 16
J: TRBJ2-6
V: TRBV2
D: -
CDR3: CASSARSPSGANVLTF
DNA: TGTGCCAGCAGTGCCAGGTCCCCCTCTGGGGCCAACGTCCTGACTTTC

size: -
length: 16
J: TRBJ2-7
V: TRBV15
D: TRBD2
CDR3: CATSRDLLAGAHEQYF
DNA: TGTGCCACCAGCAGAGATCTTCTAGCGGGAGCCCACGAGCAGTACTTC

size: -
length: 15
J: TRBJ2-5
V: TRBV5-1
D: TRBD2
CDR3: CASSTGLAGLETQYF
DNA: TGCGCCAGCAGCACTGGACTAGCGGGTCTTGAGACCCAGTACTTC

size: -
length: 19
J: TRBJ2-6
V: TRBV7-9
D: -
CDR3: CASSLVSGGTHSGANVLTF
DNA: TGTGCCAGCAGCTTAGTTTCCGGGGGAACCCACTCTGGGGCCAACGTCCTGACTTTC

size: -
length: 17
J: TRBJ2-1
V: TRBV15
D: TRBD2
CDR3: CATSRYDLAGAYNEQFF
DNA: TGTGCCACCAGCAGATACGACTTAGCGGGAGCTTACAATGAGCAGTTCTTC

size: -
length: 12
J: TRBJ2-1
V: TRBV27
D: -
CDR3: CASRAGYNEQFF
DNA: TGTGCCAGCAGAGCGGGTTACAATGAGCAGTTCTTC

size: -
length: 14
J: TRBJ2-7
V: TRBV5-1
D: TRBD2
CDR3: CASSLLAGGYEQYF
DNA: TGCGCCAGCAGCTTATTAGCGGGAGGATACGAGCAGTACTTC

size: -
length: 14
J: TRBJ2-7
V: TRBV4-1
D: -
CDR3: CASSQASPGHEQYF
DNA: TGCGCCAGCAGCCAAGCCTCCCCGGGGCACGAGCAGTACTTC

size: -
length: 16
J: TRBJ2-5
V: TRBV11-2
D: TRBD2
CDR3: CASSLDRLAELGTQYF
DNA: TGTGCCAGCAGCTTAGATCGACTAGCGGAGTTAGGGACCCAGTACTTC

size: once
length: 14
J: TRBJ2-1
V: TRBV27
D: TRBD1
CDR3: CASNPSGTVDEQFF
DNA: TGTGCCAGCAACCCCTCCGGGACAGTGGATGAGCAGTTCTTC

size: -
length: 14
J: TRBJ2-7
V: TRBV6-5
D: -
CDR3: CASSYYDSYYEQYF
DNA: TGTGCCAGCAGTTACTATGACAGTTATTACGAGCAGTACTTC

size: -
length: 15
J: TRBJ1-1
V: TRBV7-9
D: -
CDR3: CASSFINGTNTEAFF
DNA: TGTGCCAGCAGCTTTATAAACGGTACGAACACTGAAGCTTTCTTT

size: -
length: 14
J: TRBJ1-1
V: TRBV18
D: TRBD1
CDR3: CASSPPAGGLEAFF
DNA: TGTGCCAGCTCACCACCGGCAGGGGGCTTAGAAGCTTTCTTT

size: -
length: 16
J: TRBJ2-7
V: TRBV7-8
D: TRBD1
CDR3: CASSLDLGQGNYEQYF
DNA: TGTGCCAGCAGCTTAGACCTGGGACAGGGTAACTACGAGCAGTACTTC

size: -
length: 15
J: TRBJ2-7
V: TRBV5-1
D: TRBD2
CDR3: CASSLLWGGAYEQYF
DNA: TGCGCCAGCAGCCTCCTTTGGGGAGGGGCATACGAGCAGTACTTC

size: -
length: 15
J: TRBJ1-4
V: TRBV27
D: -
CDR3: CASSLEGATNEKLFF
DNA: TGTGCCAGCAGTTTAGAGGGTGCGACTAATGAAAAACTGTTTTTT

size: -
length: 15
J: TRBJ2-3
V: TRBV7-9
D: -
CDR3: CASSLGEGPTDTQYF
DNA: TGTGCCAGCAGCTTAGGAGAGGGCCCCACAGATACGCAGTATTTT

size: -
length: 14
J: TRBJ1-5
V: TRBV25-1
D: -
CDR3: CASSLGLNNQPQHF
DNA: TGTGCCAGCAGCCTGGGGCTGAACAATCAGCCCCAGCATTTT

size: -
length: 17
J: TRBJ2-2
V: TRBV10-3
D: -
CDR3: CAISEGAGSTNTGELFF
DNA: TGTGCCATCAGTGAAGGCGCGGGCAGTACGAACACCGGGGAGCTGTTTTTT

size: -
length: 16
J: TRBJ2-1
V: TRBV7-9
D: -
CDR3: CASSEGVRGIYNEQFF
DNA: TGTGCCAGCAGCGAAGGGGTGCGCGGGATATACAATGAGCAGTTCTTC

size: once
length: 12
J: TRBJ2-7
V: TRBV7-9
D: -
CDR3: CASSLAEREQYF
DNA: TGTGCCAGCAGCTTAGCGGAGCGCGAGCAGTACTTC

size: -
length: 18
J: TRBJ1-2
V: TRBV7-9
D: TRBD1
CDR3: CASSLDYEPGTGVYGYTF
DNA: TGTGCCAGCAGCTTAGACTATGAACCCGGGACAGGGGTCTATGGCTACACCTTC

size: -
length: 19
J: TRBJ2-5
V: TRBV11-2
D: TRBD2
CDR3: CASSPGTGGVIRFQETQYF
DNA: TGTGCCAGCAGCCCGGGGACGGGAGGGGTGATAAGGTTTCAAGAGACCCAGTACTTC

size: -
length: 13
J: TRBJ1-1
V: TRBV28
D: -
CDR3: CASSRGPNTEAFF
DNA: TGTGCCAGCAGCAGGGGTCCGAACACTGAAGCTTTCTTT

size: once
length: 12
J: TRBJ1-5
V: TRBV13
D: -
CDR3: CASSLGFRPQHF
DNA: TGTGCCAGCAGCTTAGGTTTTCGGCCCCAGCATTTT

size: -
length: 15
J: TRBJ2-1
V: TRBV9
D: -
CDR3: CASSVGGQIYNEQFF
DNA: TGTGCCAGCAGCGTAGGTGGACAGATCTACAATGAGCAGTTCTTC

size: -
length: 13
J: TRBJ1-2
V: TRBV9
D: -
CDR3: CASSVARGYGYTF
DNA: TGTGCCAGCAGCGTAGCCCGAGGGTATGGCTACACCTTC

size: -
length: 13
J: TRBJ2-7
V: TRBV7-3
D: TRBD2
CDR3: CASSLGGYYEQYF
DNA: TGTGCCAGCAGCTTGGGAGGGTACTACGAGCAGTACTTC

size: -
length: 13
J: TRBJ2-7
V: TRBV7-2
D: -
CDR3: CASRGHSSYEQYF
DNA: TGTGCCAGCAGGGGGCACAGCTCCTACGAGCAGTACTTC

size: -
length: 16
J: TRBJ2-2
V: TRBV7-9
D: -
CDR3: CASSLEFGTHTGELFF
DNA: TGTGCCAGCAGCTTGGAATTCGGGACACACACCGGGGAGCTGTTTTTT

size: -
length: 15
J: TRBJ2-7
V: TRBV25-1
D: TRBD1
CDR3: CASSEAGTAPYEQYF
DNA: TGTGCCAGCAGTGAAGCTGGGACAGCCCCCTACGAGCAGTACTTC

size: -
length: 15
J: TRBJ2-7
V: TRBV10-1
D: TRBD1
CDR3: CASSEWRQGRGEQYF
DNA: TGCGCCAGCAGTGAGTGGCGACAGGGAAGGGGCGAGCAGTACTTC

size: -
length: 15
J: TRBJ2-3
V: TRBV13
D: -
CDR3: CASSPSTGRLDTQYF
DNA: TGTGCCAGCAGCCCCTCGACAGGGAGGTTAGATACGCAGTATTTT

size: -
length: 15
J: TRBJ1-2
V: TRBV5-6
D: TRBD1
CDR3: CASSPTPGGPSVYTF
DNA: TGTGCCAGCAGCCCTACCCCAGGGGGCCCTTCTGTCTACACCTTC